This T cell receptor beta chain was identified in a study of blood T cell repertoires in COVID-19. The V end was cut by 0 bases, the J end by 3 bases, with 8 bases between. CDR1 and CDR2 from the germline V gene are SGHRS and YFSETQ. This CDR3 is built from 14 residues. Generated by immunoSEQ multiplex PCR, the TCRdb table keeps only in-frame clones and is missing some. This sample carries a few hundred thousand clones, roughly 85% of them seen once, and the ten largest clones take around 2.3%. The chain uses TRBV5-1 and TRBJ2-3; no firm D call. The specimen sequenced was PBMCs or T cells enriched from blood (not recorded which). This receptor was identified in a woman aged 45-65 years who had recovered from COVID-19. CDR3 sequence reads: CASSLGLETDTQYF. In DNA, the CDR3 is TGCGCCAGCAGCTTGGGTCTAGAAACAGATACGCAGTATTTT. The full variable domain, its missing parts supplied by reference TRBV5-1 and TRBJ2-3, is KAGVTQTPRYLIKTRGQQVTLSCSPISGHRSVSWYQQTPGQGLQFLFEYFSETQRNKGNFPGRFSGRQFSNSRSEMNVSTLELGDSALYLCASSLGLETDTQYFGPGTRLTVL.